Presented here are 4 T cell receptor beta chains from one specimen sequenced in a study of OX40 agonist ivuxolimab in advanced cancers. Using immunoSEQ multiplex PCR, the repertoire was profiled, and TCRdb retains in-frame clones only, with some absent. The table includes about 140,000 clones, about 93% detected once. Sequenced material: CD4+ or CD8+ T cells sorted from blood, taken in a trial of the OX40 agonist ivuxolimab. The receptors shown here come from an adult with an advanced solid tumor such as melanoma, head and neck, liver or kidney cancer.

This clone came up a few times. This chain joins TRBV5-1 and TRBJ1-1; a weak D match, TRBD1 (6 bases). The CDR3 consists of 15 residues. The germline V and J ends were trimmed by 5 bases and 4 bases, with 18 bases remaining between them. Germline V gene lookup returns CDR1 SGHRS and CDR2 YFSETQ. CDR3 coding DNA: TGCGCCAGCAGGGGACCCGGGACACGGGGCACTGAAGCTTTCTTT. Translated: CASRGPGTRGTEAFF.

The V and J genes are TRBV12-5 and TRBJ2-7, with 10 bases fitting TRBD1. Per germline, CDR1 LGHNT and CDR2 FRNRAP. V lost 1 base to trimming and J lost 5 bases; unmatched junction nucleotides: 2. The CDR3 runs to 14 residues. CDR3 DNA: TGTGCTAGTGGTTTGGGACAGGGGGCTGACGAGCAGTACTTC. As protein: CASGLGQGADEQYF.

The V call is TRBV5-4, the J call TRBJ2-7; 9 positions agree with TRBD1. This CDR3 is built from 13 residues. Germline values: CDR1 SGHNT, CDR2 YYREEE (reference sequence). J gave up 5 bases and V 2 bases, and 2 bases lay outside the gene matches. The CDR3 DNA sequence: TGTGCCAGCAGCTTCCGGGACAGGGACGAGCAGTACTTC. Encoded protein: CASSFRDRDEQYF.

The rearrangement uses TRBV7-3 and TRBJ1-4, with D possibly TRBD1 on 5 matching bases. The CDR3 sequence is 15 residues long. CDR1 SGHTA and CDR2 FQGTGA come from the germline V gene. V was pared by 1 base and J by 7 bases, with 13 bases between. The CDR3 DNA sequence: TGTGCCAGCAGCTTAAAGGGGCAGAGGGGTGAAAAACTGTTTTTT. Translation gives CASSLKGQRGEKLFF.